This is a list of T cell receptor beta chains from one sample in a study of PD-L1 blockade in urothelial cancer. Here immunoSEQ multiplex PCR was the method, and the copy in TCRdb shows in-frame clones only, minus some. This sample has 100,000 to 150,000 clones; 70% to 85% occur once, and the top ten carry about 2.9%. The input for sequencing was PBMCs, taken around atezolizumab (anti-PD-L1) treatment. The receptors originated from a man between 45 and 60 years old with urothelial cancer. Each CDR3 is given with its conserved first and last residue.

v_call cdr3_aa
TRBV23-1 CASSQAGLGYGKDEKLFF
TRBV10-1 CAIWRFQHSGNTEAFF
TRBV29-1 CSVAFRGNTEAFF
TRBV10-3 CAISPAGGSNQPQHF
TRBV6-7 CASSADRGRPYGYTF
TRBV7-2 CASSPRGSYNEQFF
TRBV6-6 CASSYSASGSYEQYF
TRBV5-1 CASSKGLAGLETQYF
TRBV13 CASSSDEGDTDTQYF
TRBV5-4 CASSLGGAERTREQYF
TRBV21-1 CASSKNRRETGGFGELFF
TRBV19 CASSIGTSGSDTQYF
TRBV5-1 CASSSGQNSPLHF
TRBV28 CASSPLGGSSYNEQFF
TRBV19 CASSPGQGAAEQYF
TRBV4-1 CASSQLGGPTEAFF
TRBV4-2 CASSQHLVTPYNEQFF
TRBV15 CATSTQGYTEAFF
TRBV7-3 CASSRTGSGELFF
TRBV30 CAWSRWEGGTEAFF
TRBV19 CASSAGTGVREQYF
TRBV27 CASSPQGGGTEAFF
TRBV9 CASSVAEGDRWRDTQYF
TRBV30 CAWSVLEWGTSGRANEQFF
TRBV14 CASSQTRGGTGELFF
TRBV6-5 CASTMTGTHNSPLHF
TRBV5-1 CASSGGPGLASEQFF
TRBV5-4 CASSLDRAGYNEQFF
TRBV7-2 CASSLGTSVDEQFF
TRBV27 CASRSLAGAPYNEQFF
TRBV2 CASSPPGTGEKLFF
TRBV19 CATLRAGSDTQYF
TRBV5-1 CASSLDRAGQETQYF
TRBV7-2 CASSKGLAGVADTQYF
TRBV5-6 CASSLNRFYEQYF
TRBV9 CASSPSGASYEQYF
TRBV6-5 CASSYSSATNEKLFF
TRBV2 CASSRLAGVGETQYF
TRBV19 CASTPGSGTGTDTQYF
TRBV18 CASSPQGPDTEAFF
TRBV27 CASSPNRDRALNQPQHF
TRBV11-2 CASSLRTETYGYTF
TRBV28 CASSLSRQGGFYEQYF
TRBV7-8 CASTSPTRARDTQYF
TRBV7-9 CASSLAETGDEKLFF
TRBV10-2 CASRDSTNTEAFF
TRBV27 CASSLGGNTEAFF
TRBV7-9 CASSHDRGGETQYF
TRBV19 CASRLGGGLEETQYF
TRBV9 CASSPLVASGREETQYF
TRBV6-5 CASSYSKRQARYF
TRBV11-2 CASSLDSGGGPQHF
TRBV18 CASSPIVNEQFF
TRBV6-6 CASNKEGQGGYGYTF
TRBV6-5 CASSYLPRDYEQYF
TRBV11-3 CASSLGQITNTGELFF
TRBV5-1 CASSLMKSQGSEKLFF
TRBV18 CASYDGAGRNSPLHF
TRBV7-9 CASSLASGNTGELFF